The clone carrying this T cell receptor (beta chain) was seen a few times. What it recognizes is unknown. The germline V gene encodes CDR1 SQVTM and CDR2 ANQGSEA. This CDR3 contains 12 residues. V was pared by 7 bases and J by 3 bases, with 13 bases between. The data are from a study of blood T cells in healthy people across ages. For the second PCR, which ran for about 6 to 11 cycles, a sample-barcoded 5' primer and a J-beta primer mix were used. Unique molecular identifiers of 12 random nucleotides labeled each cDNA. Each sample provided no less than 2.5 million CDR3-containing paired-end reads. TCRdb fed the 5' RACE reads into MiXCR, producing one record per CDR3 protein. The table has hundreds of thousands of distinct CDR3 sequences, roughly 50% seen once. Study outcomes and limitations: Naive T cell percentage showed a strong correlation with the diversity of TCR beta.

This receptor was identified in a man aged 25 to 40 in good health. V is TRBV29-1 and J is TRBJ2-7, with D perhaps being TRBD1 or TRBD2 (5 bases each). Sequenced: blood. The CDR3 protein is CSGGETGYEQYF. CDR3 sequence (DNA): TGCAGCGGAGGGGAGACGGGCTACGAGCAGTACTTC.